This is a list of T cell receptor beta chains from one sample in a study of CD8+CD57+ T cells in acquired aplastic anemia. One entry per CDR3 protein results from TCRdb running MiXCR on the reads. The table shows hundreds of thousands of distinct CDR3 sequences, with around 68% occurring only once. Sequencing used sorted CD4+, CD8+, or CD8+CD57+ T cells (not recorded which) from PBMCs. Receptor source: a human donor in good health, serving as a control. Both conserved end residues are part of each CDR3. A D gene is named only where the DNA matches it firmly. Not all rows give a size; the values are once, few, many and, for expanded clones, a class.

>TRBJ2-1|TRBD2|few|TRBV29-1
CSVPAGLAGTYNEQFF
TGCAGCGTTCCCGCGGGACTAGCGGGGACCTACAATGAGCAGTTCTTC
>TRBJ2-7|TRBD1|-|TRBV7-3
CASSPGQGGNEQYF
TGTGCCAGCAGCCCCGGACAGGGTGGCAACGAGCAGTACTTC
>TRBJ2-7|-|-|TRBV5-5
CASCSPGSGQTYEQYF
TGTGCCAGCTGCTCACCCGGTTCAGGGCAAACCTACGAGCAGTACTTC
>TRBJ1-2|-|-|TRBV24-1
CATSDFTVSYGYTF
TGTGCCACCAGTGATTTTACCGTGAGCTATGGCTACACCTTC
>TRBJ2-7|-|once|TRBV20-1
CSTPKARGGKYF
TGCAGTACGCCAAAGGCAAGAGGCGGGAAGTACTTC
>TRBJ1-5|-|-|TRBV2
CASSDGKRNQPQHF
TGTGCCAGCAGCGACGGGAAGCGCAATCAGCCCCAGCATTTT
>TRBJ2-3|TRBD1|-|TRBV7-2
CASSLLGPIQGALYF
TGTGCCAGCAGCTTACTTGGGCCTATACAGGGGGCTCTGTATTTT
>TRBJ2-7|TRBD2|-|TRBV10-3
CAIRRLAGVDEQYF
TGTGCCATCAGAAGACTAGCGGGAGTGGACGAGCAGTACTTC
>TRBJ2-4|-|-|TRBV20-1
CSALTTLAKNIQYF
TGCAGTGCCCTAACGACATTAGCCAAAAACATTCAGTACTTC
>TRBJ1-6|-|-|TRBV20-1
CSARDNRVTMGEAPLHF
TGCAGTGCTAGGGATAACAGGGTGACTATGGGGGAAGCACCCCTCCACTTT
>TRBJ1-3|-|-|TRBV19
CASNQRHSPGNTIYF
TGTGCCAGTAACCAAAGACACTCTCCTGGAAACACCATATATTTT
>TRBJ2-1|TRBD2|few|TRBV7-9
CASSLGGTSLEQFF
TGTGCCAGCAGCTTAGGTGGGACTAGTCTTGAGCAGTTCTTC
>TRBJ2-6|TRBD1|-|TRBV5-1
CASSLVAGGSGANVLTF
TGCGCCAGCAGCTTGGTGGCAGGGGGCTCTGGGGCCAACGTCCTGACTTTC
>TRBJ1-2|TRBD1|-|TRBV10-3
CAISEPDRGHGYTF
TGTGCCATCAGTGAGCCCGACAGGGGCCATGGCTACACCTTC
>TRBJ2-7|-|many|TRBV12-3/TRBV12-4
CASSLRLESSYEQYF
TGTGCCAGCAGTTTAAGGCTAGAGTCCTCCTACGAGCAGTACTTC
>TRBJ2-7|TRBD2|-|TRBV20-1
CSARLAGYTDEQYF
TGCAGTGCTCGACTAGCGGGGTACACAGACGAGCAGTACTTC
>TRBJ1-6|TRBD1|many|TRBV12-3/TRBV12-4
CASSSQGAYSPLHF
TGTGCCAGCAGTTCTCAGGGGGCCTATTCACCCCTCCACTTT
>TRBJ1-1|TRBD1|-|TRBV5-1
CASSAPGGQDEAFF
TGCGCCAGCAGCGCCCCAGGGGGTCAAGATGAAGCTTTCTTT
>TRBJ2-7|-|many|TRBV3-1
CASSQFLPGTQNEQYF
TGTGCCAGCAGCCAATTCCTTCCCGGGACACAGAACGAGCAGTACTTC
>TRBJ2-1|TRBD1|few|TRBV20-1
CSARARRGGRNEQFF
TGCAGTGCCAGGGCGCGCCGAGGGGGCAGGAATGAGCAGTTCTTC
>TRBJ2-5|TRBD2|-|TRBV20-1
CSARGGTSGEQTQYF
TGCAGTGCTAGAGGGGGGACTAGCGGGGAGCAGACCCAGTACTTC
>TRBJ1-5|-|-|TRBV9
CASSVDGGAKNQPQHF
TGTGCCAGCAGCGTAGATGGGGGGGCGAAAAATCAGCCCCAGCATTTT
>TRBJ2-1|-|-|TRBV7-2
CASSSRDPPDTQYFF
TGTGCCAGCAGCTCGAGGGACCCGCCAGACACGCAGTATTTCTTC
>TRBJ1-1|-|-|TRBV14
CASSQEGWYGQNEAFF
TGTGCCAGCAGCCAAGAAGGATGGTACGGACAGAATGAAGCTTTCTTT
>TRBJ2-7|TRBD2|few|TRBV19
CASSITSGGAYEQYF
TGTGCCAGTAGTATAACTAGCGGGGGGGCCTACGAGCAGTACTTC
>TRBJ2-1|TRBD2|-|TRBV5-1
CASSGKSEYNEQFF
TGTGCCAGCAGCGGGAAGAGCGAGTACAATGAGCAGTTCTTC
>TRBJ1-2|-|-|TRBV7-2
CASSLAPGNYGYTF
TGTGCCAGCAGCTTAGCTCCAGGGAACTATGGCTACACCTTC
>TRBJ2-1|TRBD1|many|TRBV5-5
CASSLGTGYNEQFF
TGTGCCAGCAGCTTGGGGACAGGCTACAATGAGCAGTTCTTC
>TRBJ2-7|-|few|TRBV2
CASSEIIQQYF
TGTGCCAGCAGTGAAATAATACAGCAGTACTTC
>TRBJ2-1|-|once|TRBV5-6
CASTPTVADNEQFF
TGTGCCAGCACCCCAACCGTGGCAGACAATGAGCAGTTCTTC
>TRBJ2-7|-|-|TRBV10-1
CASSPDPTGGEQYF
TGCGCCAGCAGCCCGGACCCCACCGGCGGCGAGCAGTACTTC
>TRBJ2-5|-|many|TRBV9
CASSRRQVETQYF
TGTGCCAGCAGCCGACGACAGGTAGAGACCCAGTACTTC
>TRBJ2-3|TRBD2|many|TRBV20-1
CSAGPPSGTDTQYF
TGCAGTGCTGGGCCCCCTAGCGGAACAGATACGCAGTATTTT
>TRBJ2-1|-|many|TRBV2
CASKVRGLIINEQFF
TGTGCCAGCAAGGTCCGGGGATTAATTATCAATGAGCAGTTCTTC
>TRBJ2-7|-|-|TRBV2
CASSPGRGDYEQYF
TGTGCCAGCAGCCCGGGACGGGGAGACTACGAGCAGTACTTC
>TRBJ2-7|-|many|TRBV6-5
CASSRTNEQYF
TGTGCCAGCAGTCGCACGAACGAGCAGTACTTC
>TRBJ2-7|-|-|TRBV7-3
CASSPVDMGFSYEQYF
TGTGCCAGCAGCCCAGTGGACATGGGATTCTCCTACGAGCAGTACTTC
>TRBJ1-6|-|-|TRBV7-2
CASSLGGAPRPGRF
TGTGCCAGCAGCTTAGGTGGGGCGCCCCGTCCCGGCCGGTTT
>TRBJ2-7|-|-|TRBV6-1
CASSSRETNYYEQYF
TGTGCCAGCAGTAGCAGGGAAACGAACTACTACGAGCAGTACTTC
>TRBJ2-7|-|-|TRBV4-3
CASSGSTGDEQYF
TGCGCCAGCAGCGGATCGACTGGGGACGAGCAGTACTTC
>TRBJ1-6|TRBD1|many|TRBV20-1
CSAATGDNSPLHF
TGCAGTGCTGCTACAGGGGATAATTCACCCCTCCACTTT
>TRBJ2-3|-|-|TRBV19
CASSWERTDTQCF
TGTGCCAGTAGTTGGGAGAGGACAGATACGCAGTGCTTT
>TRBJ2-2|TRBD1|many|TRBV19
CASSRPGTGASGELFF
TGTGCCAGTAGTAGGCCCGGGACAGGGGCATCCGGGGAGCTGTTTTTT
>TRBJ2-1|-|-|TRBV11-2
CASSLLQGKPWGKEQFF
TGTGCCAGCAGCTTGCTTCAGGGGAAACCATGGGGGAAGGAGCAGTTCTTC
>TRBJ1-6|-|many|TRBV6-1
CASSEVGTGRNSPLHF
TGTGCCAGCAGTGAAGTGGGGACGGGGCGGAATTCACCCCTCCACTTT
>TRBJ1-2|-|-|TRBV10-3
CASSWDGQGNGYTF
TGTGCCAGCAGCTGGGACGGGCAGGGGAACGGCTACACCTTC
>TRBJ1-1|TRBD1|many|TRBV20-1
CSARRDSNTEAFF
TGCAGTGCTCGGAGGGACAGCAACACTGAAGCTTTCTTT
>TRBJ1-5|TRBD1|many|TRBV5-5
CASSWGQGSNQPQHF
TGTGCCAGCAGCTGGGGACAGGGGAGCAATCAGCCCCAGCATTTT
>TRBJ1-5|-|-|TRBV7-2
CASSQELSQPQHF
TGTGCCAGCAGCCAAGAACTTAGTCAGCCCCAGCATTTT
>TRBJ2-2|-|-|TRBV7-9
CASSSSTNAGVLFF
TGTGCTAGCAGCTCGTCGACAAACGCCGGGGTGCTGTTTTTT
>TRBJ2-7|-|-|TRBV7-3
CASSPPTEAAVYEQYF
TGTGCCAGCAGCCCTCCGACAGAGGCGGCGGTCTACGAGCAGTACTTC